A single sample gave rise to the 31 T cell receptor beta chains below, sequenced in a study of Ad26.COV2.S vaccination and SARS-CoV-2 variants. Treatment defined: about 20 received Ad26.COV2.S at low or high dose, single or two shots; about 5 received placebo; per-sample allocation not given. Vaccine and placebo recipients were sampled on day 63 after the first injection. Sequencing was performed with immunoSEQ multiplex PCR; in TCRdb, only in-frame clones are kept and a portion is missing. This table holds 440,000 or so clones, about 89% found once. The material sequenced was peripheral blood, taken in a trial of Ad26.COV2.S vaccine versus placebo. Receptor source: a person between 18 and 60 years old who received the Ad26.COV2.S COVID-19 vaccine or a placebo.

The chain links TRBV19 to TRBJ1-1, with unresolved D. CDR3 length equals 13 residues. Germline lookup yields CDR1 LNHDA and CDR2 SQIVND (reference sequence). V was cut by 7 bases and J by 4 bases, with 13 bases left in between. CDR3 nucleotides: TGTGCCAGTAATGGGAATATCGGCACTGAAGCTTTCTTT. Translating it yields CASNGNIGTEAFF.

The chain joins TRBV24-1 to TRBJ2-5, with 10 bases aligning to TRBD2. With 4 bases clipped from V and 1 base from J, the junction kept 8 bases outside the gene matches. The CDR3 covers 17 residues. The germline CDR1 and CDR2 sequences are KGHDR and SFDVKD. The CDR3 sequence: CATSEGLAGAFQETQYF. DNA of the CDR3: TGTGCCACCAGTGAGGGTCTAGCGGGGGCTTTCCAAGAGACCCAGTACTTC.

V and J are TRBV30 and TRBJ1-1; D gene ambiguous. The germline V and J ends were trimmed by 3 bases and 0 bases, with 8 bases remaining between them. This CDR3 contains 13 residues. CDR1 is GTSNPN, CDR2 SVGIG, per germline (reference sequence). The CDR3 DNA sequence: TGTGCCTGGAGGAAACACCTGAACACTGAAGCTTTCTTT. The encoded protein is CAWRKHLNTEAFF.

The chain carries TRBV29-1 and TRBJ1-2; 8 bases agree with TRBD1. Germline V CDR1 and CDR2: SQVTM, ANQGSEA. The CDR3 is made up of 15 amino acids. V trimming: 4 bases; J trimming: 0 bases; junction bases outside the gene matches: 7. The CDR3 sequence is CSVGSDRGPNYGYTF. CDR3 sequence (DNA): TGCAGCGTTGGGAGCGACAGGGGCCCTAACTATGGCTACACCTTC.

V and J are TRBV21-1 and TRBJ2-5; the table's D call of TRBD2 was not tested on the DNA. TRBV21-1 is a pseudogene segment. The CDR3 is made up of 18 amino acids. CDR3 region: CASSSHGTSGRPGETQYF. Here the CDR3 DNA reads TGTGCCAGCAGCTCACACGGGACTAGCGGGAGGCCTGGGGAGACCCAGTACTTC.

V gene TRBV6-5 combines with J gene TRBJ1-2; D may be TRBD1 (5 bases). This CDR3 is 13 amino acids long. Germline lookup yields CDR1 MNHEY and CDR2 SVGAGI. Trimming left V 4 bases short and J 8 bases short, with 14 bases between. Here the CDR3 reads CASSLTRGEGYTF. In DNA, the CDR3 is TGTGCCAGCAGTTTGACCCGGGGGGAAGGCTACACCTTC.

V usage is TRBV2 and J usage is TRBJ1-1; D remains unclear. V lost 5 bases and J lost 0, with 13 bases in between. CDR1 is SNHLY and CDR2 is FYNNEI in the germline V gene. The CDR3 is made up of 15 amino acids. The CDR3 DNA follows: TGTGCCAGCAGTCCGCTGGAGGGCATGAACACTGAAGCTTTCTTT. Residues: CASSPLEGMNTEAFF. Full variable domain (outside the CDR3, taken from reference TRBV2 and TRBJ1-1): EPEVTQTPSHQVTQMGQEVILRCVPISNHLYFYWYRQILGQKVEFLVSFYNNEISEKSEIFDDQFSVERPDGSNFTLKIRSTKLEDSAMYFCASSPLEGMNTEAFFGQGTRLTVV.

The V gene is TRBV6-2 or TRBV6-3, the J gene TRBJ2-3, with TRBD2 matching over 12 bases. Per the germline V gene, CDR1 is MNHEY and CDR2 is SVGEGT. V lost 6 bases and J lost 4; bases outside the gene matches: 5. The length of the CDR3 is 15 residues. Here the CDR3 DNA reads TGTGCCAGCAGCCGACTAGCGGGGGTGTCAGATACGCAGTATTTT. Translated, it gives CASSRLAGVSDTQYF.

The chain links TRBV7-3 to TRBJ1-1; unclear D gene. Germline lookup yields CDR1 SGHTA and CDR2 FQGTGA. The CDR3 sequence is 15 residues long. V was trimmed by 5 bases and J by 4 bases, leaving 17 bases between them. As DNA, the CDR3 is TGTGCCAGCAGCCAAAGAGGAAGACCATCCACTGAAGCTTTCTTT. Translation: CASSQRGRPSTEAFF.

J is TRBJ2-2 and V is TRBV3-1 (or the pseudogene TRBV3-2); 9 bases line up with TRBD2. Looked up from germline, CDR1 is LGHDT and CDR2 is YNNKEL (reference sequence). The CDR3 is 14 amino acids. V shed 4 bases and J 5 bases; nucleotides not matched to a gene: 2. CDR3 region: CASSLAGGTGELFF. CDR3 bases: TGTGCCAGCAGCCTTGCGGGGGGGACCGGGGAGCTGTTTTTT.

Only one count was recorded for this clone. The chain has TRBV20-1 and TRBJ1-1; tentatively, D is TRBD1 (5 bases). Germline CDR1 DFQATT, CDR2 SNEGSKA (reference sequence). This CDR3 is built from 10 residues. V was trimmed by 3 bases and J by 6 bases, leaving 5 bases between them. CDR3 region: CSARGPEAFF. The CDR3 DNA reads TGCAGTGCTAGGGGGCCTGAAGCTTTCTTT.

V usage is TRBV2 and J usage is TRBJ1-6, with D unclear. Germline values: CDR1 SNHLY, CDR2 FYNNEI. V was clipped by 3 bases and J by 0 bases, with 9 bases between them. The CDR3 length is 16 residues. CDR3 bases: TGTGCCAGCAGTGAGCAGATGAGCTCCTATAATTCACCCCTCCACTTT. Translated, it gives CASSEQMSSYNSPLHF.

This chain uses TRBV28 with TRBJ2-7, with D uncertain. Germline CDR1 MDHEN, CDR2 SYDVKM. V lost 3 bases and J 5 bases, leaving 11 bases between the germline ends. The CDR3 is made up of 13 amino acids. The DNA of the CDR3 is TGTGCCAGCAGTTTGGCCGGTATCAACGAGCAGTACTTC. This codes for CASSLAGINEQYF.

The V call is TRBV5-4, the J call TRBJ2-1; 7 bases map to TRBD2. Germline CDR1 is SGHNT and CDR2 is YYREEE (reference sequence). The CDR3 extends over 14 amino acids. Unmatched junction bases numbered 2, after V lost 1 base and J lost 4 bases. The CDR3 coding sequence is TGTGCCAGCAGCTTGTCGGGGGGTTACAATGAGCAGTTCTTC. This codes for CASSLSGGYNEQFF.

This clone appeared a few times. The chain links TRBV9 to TRBJ2-7, with no clear D. V was pared by 3 bases and J by 3 bases, with 4 bases between. The CDR3 spans 11 residues. The germline gives CDR1 SGDLS, CDR2 YYNGEE. Here the CDR3 DNA reads TGTGCCAGCAGCGCTAACTACGAGCAGTACTTC. Its protein is CASSANYEQYF.

Concerning this clone: This same CDR3 is encoded by further DNA sequences in the sample. The V and J genes are TRBV19 and TRBJ2-7; D unresolved. Trimming took 3 bases from V and 1 from J, leaving 7 bases between them. CDR1 is LNHDA and CDR2 is SQIVND in the germline V gene (reference sequence). This CDR3 is built from 13 residues. CDR3 nucleotide sequence: TGTGCCAGTAGTATTGGCCTTTCCTACGAGCAGTACTTC. It is translated as CASSIGLSYEQYF.

The chain joins TRBV6-5 to TRBJ2-7; 7 bases are a match to TRBD2. Germline assignment: CDR1 MNHEY and CDR2 SVGAGI. V shed 4 bases and J 7 bases; nucleotides not matched to a gene: 7. This CDR3 is built from 13 residues. CDR3 nucleotide sequence: TGTGCCAGCAGTTTAAGGAGGGGAGGGGAGCAGTACTTC. Protein sequence: CASSLRRGGEQYF.

The rearrangement joins TRBV11-3 to TRBJ2-7; 7 nucleotides line up with TRBD1. CDR3 length: 13 amino acids. V lost 4 bases and J lost 3; bases outside the gene matches: 3. CDR1 is SGHNT, CDR2 YENEEA, per germline. For the CDR3, the DNA is TGTGCCAGCAGCTCCGGACAGGACTACGAGCAGTACTTC. Protein sequence: CASSSGQDYEQYF. The full variable domain, its missing parts supplied by reference TRBV11-3 and TRBJ2-7, is EAGVVQSPRYKIIEKKQPVAFWCNPISGHNTLYWYLQNLGQGPELLIRYENEEAVDDSQLPKDRFSAERLKGVDSTLKIQPAELGDSAVYLCASSSGQDYEQYFGPGTRLTVT.

This sequence joins TRBV7-3 and TRBJ2-1; TRBD2 agrees at 14 bases. In germline, CDR1 is SGHTA, CDR2 FQGTGA. Trimming took 4 bases from V and 9 from J; bases not matched to a gene: 2. The CDR3 runs to 14 residues. The CDR3 nucleotides are TGTGCCAGCAGCTCGGGACTAGCGGGAGTTGAGCAGTTCTTC. It yields the protein CASSSGLAGVEQFF.

V gene TRBV19 combines with J gene TRBJ1-5; D not resolved. The V and J ends lost 6 bases and 7 bases respectively, with 10 bases between them. CDR1 LNHDA and CDR2 SQIVND come from the germline V gene (reference sequence). The CDR3 has 12 residues. The chain's CDR3 is CASSLYPQPQHF. The CDR3 DNA sequence: TGTGCCAGTAGCCTATACCCCCAGCCCCAGCATTTT.

The J gene is TRBJ1-6, the V gene TRBV3-1 (or the pseudogene TRBV3-2); D not certain. The V end was cut by 4 bases, the J end by 7 bases, with 14 bases between. Germline loops: CDR1 LGHDT, CDR2 YNNKEL (reference sequence). The CDR3 runs 15 residues. CDR3 residues: CASSLGLPQNSPLHF. The CDR3, as DNA: TGTGCCAGCAGCCTTGGGCTCCCACAAAATTCACCCCTCCACTTT.

The genes are TRBV3-1 (or the pseudogene TRBV3-2) and TRBJ1-4, with 10 nucleotides matching TRBD1. The CDR3 is made up of 17 amino acids. Germline assignment: CDR1 LGHDT and CDR2 YNNKEL (reference sequence). The trim removed 0 bases at V and 2 bases at J, leaving 3 bases unmatched. CDR3: CASSQEGQGMTNEKLFF. CDR3 DNA: TGTGCCAGCAGCCAAGAGGGACAGGGGATGACTAATGAAAAACTGTTTTTT.

This chain's CDR3 is CSVDGRLEAFF. The DNA for the CDR3 is TGCAGCGTTGATGGTAGACTTGAAGCTTTCTTT. This sequence joins TRBV29-1 and TRBJ1-1; D is undetermined. The V end lost 3 bases, the J end lost 7 bases, and 9 bases lay between the germline ends. Looked up from germline, CDR1 is SQVTM and CDR2 is ANQGSEA. The CDR3 spans 11 residues.

This sequence joins TRBV3-1 (or the pseudogene TRBV3-2) and TRBJ1-5; D gene ambiguous. The CDR3 runs to 16 residues. Germline CDR1 LGHDT, CDR2 YNNKEL (reference sequence). V was trimmed by 0 bases and J by 2 bases, leaving 11 bases between them. CDR3 region: CASSQDLPAGNQPQHF. CDR3 nucleotide sequence: TGTGCCAGCAGCCAAGATCTGCCCGCGGGCAATCAGCCCCAGCATTTT.

The V gene is TRBV28, the J gene TRBJ2-3; TRBD1 aligns across 9 bases. Trimming removed 6 bases from V and 3 bases from J; junction bases left unmatched: 7. Germline V gene data show CDR1 as MDHEN and CDR2 as SYDVKM. The CDR3 is 15 residues long. CDR3 loop: CASRSTGGRTDTQYF. The CDR3 region has the DNA TGTGCCAGCAGGAGTACAGGGGGCCGGACAGATACGCAGTATTTT.

The rearrangement uses TRBV3-1 (or the pseudogene TRBV3-2) and TRBJ2-7, with D possibly matching TRBD1 (5 bases). CDR1 is LGHDT, CDR2 YNNKEL, per germline (reference sequence). V gave up 3 bases and J gave up 5 bases, with 20 bases separating them. The CDR3 runs 16 residues. In nucleotides, the CDR3 is TGTGCCAGCAGCCAGGATCGGACACTGAGAGGCGACGAGCAGTACTTC. Its protein product is CASSQDRTLRGDEQYF.

The rearrangement links TRBV18 to TRBJ2-3; no clear D. This CDR3 spans 14 amino acids. V shed 4 bases and J shed 1 base, with 9 bases lying between them. CDR1 and CDR2 (germline): KGHSH, LQKENI. Here the CDR3 DNA reads TGTGCCAGCTCACTTCGCCGTGGCACAGATACGCAGTATTTT. This sequence encodes CASSLRRGTDTQYF.

The chain uses TRBV2 and TRBJ1-4; no reliable D call. Trimming removed 6 bases from V and 5 bases from J, with 13 bases in between. This CDR3 contains 14 residues. From germline, CDR1 is SNHLY and CDR2 FYNNEI. CDR3 amino acids: CASRDDTRNEKLFF. For the CDR3, the DNA is TGTGCCAGCAGGGACGATACACGGAATGAAAAACTGTTTTTT.

The chain is built from TRBV7-9 and TRBJ2-5, with D tentatively TRBD2 (5 bases). This CDR3 contains 15 residues. V dropped 2 bases and J dropped 1 base, with 11 bases sitting between them. CDR1 is SEHNR and CDR2 is FQNEAQ in the germline V gene (reference sequence). The CDR3 loop reads CASSLQLGGQETQYF. DNA for the CDR3: TGTGCCAGCAGCTTACAGCTAGGAGGCCAAGAGACCCAGTACTTC.

A word on this clone: Other DNA sequences from this sample encode an identical CDR3 as well. This chain joins TRBV20-1 and TRBJ2-5; D is ambiguous. This CDR3 region has 12 residues. Trimming pared 3 bases from V and 4 bases from J, leaving 9 bases between. Germline CDR1 DFQATT, CDR2 SNEGSKA (reference sequence). CDR3 sequence (DNA): TGCAGTGCTAGTAGTGGAAGAGAGACCCAGTACTTC. Translating gives CSASSGRETQYF.

J is TRBJ1-6 and V is TRBV2; D might be TRBD1 (6 bases). V shed 4 bases and J shed 6 bases, with 10 bases lying between them. CDR1 is SNHLY, CDR2 FYNNEI, per germline. The CDR3 extends over 14 amino acids. CDR3 in amino acids: CASSGTETNSPLHF. Written as DNA, the CDR3 is TGTGCCAGCAGTGGGACAGAGACTAATTCACCCCTCCACTTT.